Presented here are 19 T cell receptor beta chains from one specimen sequenced in a study of T cells after yellow fever vaccination. TCRdb reprocessed the 5' RACE reads with MiXCR, giving one entry per CDR3 protein. The table has hundreds of thousands of distinct CDR3 sequences, 8.7% seen once. Sequencing was performed on CD4+ T cells sorted from PBMCs, taken 5 days after the yellow fever booster vaccination. These receptors were collected from a man aged 18 to 30 who received the YFV17D yellow fever vaccine.

The chain is built from TRBV12-3 or TRBV12-4 and TRBJ1-5; D not resolved. The CDR3 runs to 16 residues. The V end lost 4 bases, the J end lost 2 bases, and 15 bases lay between the germline ends. CDR3 sequence (DNA): TGTGCCAGCAGTTCCCCCAAGATCGAAGGCAATCAGCCCCAGCATTTT. It yields the protein CASSSPKIEGNQPQHF.

This clonotype was counted between two and nine times. V and J are TRBV6-1 and TRBJ2-7; TRBD1 matches 7 bases. V dropped 4 bases and J dropped 3; count of bases not matched to a gene: 3. Germline CDR1 MNHNS, CDR2 SASEGT. The CDR3 is 13 amino acids. In DNA, the CDR3 is TGTGCCAGCAGTGCGACAGGGATCTACGAGCAGTACGTC. Translation gives CASSATGIYEQYV.

This clonotype was found a few times. The chain couples TRBV29-1 to TRBJ2-3; no definite D call. The length of the CDR3 is 12 residues. V was shortened by 4 bases and J by 4 bases, with 9 bases between the two germline ends. The germline gives CDR1 SQVTM, CDR2 ANQGSEA. CDR3 in amino acids: CSVVWGSDTQYF. CDR3 nucleotides: TGCAGCGTTGTATGGGGTTCAGATACGCAGTATTTT.

This clonotype came up a few times. The junction differs from germline at one of its ends, possibly a read error. The gene calls are TRBV6-5 and TRBJ1-2; D gene unclear. The germline V gene has CDR1 MNHEY and CDR2 SVGAGI. This CDR3 contains 12 residues. CDR3 sequence (DNA): TGTGCCAGCAGTTTTTTCGGGCAGCCTTTCGCCTTC. Its translation is CASSFFGQPFAF.

The chain links TRBV5-1 to TRBJ2-7; 9 bases agree with TRBD2. Germline assignment: CDR1 SGHRS and CDR2 YFSETQ. This CDR3 has 16 amino acids. V trimming: 7 bases; J trimming: 4 bases; junction bases outside the gene matches: 15. The CDR3 bases are TGCGCCAGCCGGCATGCGGGGGGGGTATTCGGGTACGAGCAGTACTTC. Encoded protein: CASRHAGGVFGYEQYF.

The chain carries TRBV7-3 and TRBJ2-5; either TRBD1 or TRBD2 may supply D (7 bases each). CDR1 is SGHTA, CDR2 FQGTGA, per germline. The length of the CDR3 is 14 residues. V was cut by 11 bases and J by 4 bases, with 20 bases left in between. CDR3 sequence: CASSPQGGLETQYF. The CDR3 nucleotides are TGTGCCTCTTCCCCCCAGGGGGGGCTAGAGACCCAGTACTTC. The complete variable domain, with remaining parts taken from reference TRBV7-3 and TRBJ2-5, reads GAGVSQTPSNKVTEKGKYVELRCDPISGHTALYWYRQSLGQGPEFLIYFQGTGAADDSGLPNDRFFAVRPEGSVSTLKIQRTERGDSAVYLCASSPQGGLETQYFGPGTRLLVL.

With respect to this clonotype: A much larger clone differs from this one at a single base, so this may be a read error. V usage is TRBV6-1 and J usage is TRBJ1-5; D might be TRBD1 (6 bases). This CDR3 contains 13 residues. Germline V CDR1 and CDR2: MNHNS, SASEGT. The V end was cut by 1 base, the J end by 6 bases, with 7 bases between. CDR3 nucleotides: TGTGCCAGCAGTGAAGGGGGGCGTCAGCCCCAGCATTTT. It is translated as CASSEGGRQPQHF.

This clonotype was picked up a small number of times. The rearrangement links TRBV7-8 to TRBJ2-5; 12 nucleotides align to TRBD2. Germline CDR1 and CDR2: SGHVS and FQNEAQ. V dropped 8 bases and J dropped 5; count of bases not matched to a gene: 15. This CDR3 has 17 residues. The CDR3 region is CASREPGLAGLRETQYF. CDR3 nucleotide sequence: TGTGCCAGCCGAGAACCGGGACTAGCGGGCCTCAGGGAGACCCAGTACTTC.

The chain is built from TRBV18 and TRBJ2-5; D is possibly TRBD2 (5 bases). The CDR3 covers 14 residues. V was pared by 3 bases and J by 2 bases, with 10 bases between. CDR1 and CDR2 (germline): KGHSH, LQKENI. The CDR3 nucleotides read TGTGCCAGCTCACCGGGAGTTCTTCAAGAGACCCAGTACTTC. This gives the protein CASSPGVLQETQYF.

The rearrangement joins TRBV4-1 to TRBJ1-3; D gene ambiguous. V lost 2 bases and J lost 1, with 9 bases in between. The CDR3 sequence is 15 residues long. Germline V gene data show CDR1 as MGHRA and CDR2 as YSYEKL. CDR3 coding DNA: TGCGCCAGCAGCCAATTTTCGGGGTCTGGAAACACCATATATTTT. It encodes CASSQFSGSGNTIYF.

This clonotype was seen at least ten times. This rearrangement joins TRBV10-3 to TRBJ1-4, with a tentative D call TRBD1 (5 bases). The V end was cut by 6 bases, the J end by 7 bases, with 9 bases between. CDR3 length: 12 residues. CDR1 is ENHRY and CDR2 is SYGVKD in the germline V gene. CDR3 region: CAIRGDAEKLFF. The CDR3 DNA reads as TGTGCCATCAGAGGGGACGCTGAAAAACTGTTTTTT.

V and J are TRBV7-2 and TRBJ1-1; TRBD1 is a possible D gene (6 bases). Between the trimmed V and J ends, which lost 1 base and 0 bases, there was a span of 12 bases. This CDR3 has 16 amino acids. Germline V gene data show CDR1 as SGHTA and CDR2 as FQGNSA. The CDR3 loop is CASSLVVGQLNTEAFF. Here the CDR3 DNA reads TGTGCCAGCAGCTTAGTGGTTGGACAGCTGAACACTGAAGCTTTCTTT. Using reference TRBV7-2 and TRBJ1-1 for the parts outside the CDR3, the full variable domain is GAGVSQSPSNKVTEKGKDVELRCDPISGHTALYWYRQSLGQGLEFLIYFQGNSAPDKSGLPSDRFSAERTGGSVSTLTIQRTQQEDSAVYLCASSLVVGQLNTEAFFGQGTRLTVV.

This clonotype was counted only a few times. The CDR3 coding sequence is TGCGCCAGCAGTCACACGGAAAACACTGAAGCTTTCTTT. Translating it yields CASSHTENTEAFF. The V gene is TRBV5-1, the J gene TRBJ1-1; D uncertain. The CDR3 runs to 13 residues. The V gene lost 5 bases and the J gene lost 2 bases, with 10 bases spanning the gap. CDR1 and CDR2 from the germline V gene are SGHRS and YFSETQ.

This clonotype has a count of ten or more. The V and J genes are TRBV29-1 and TRBJ2-2; 8 bases align to TRBD1. Trimming at V came to 6 bases and at J to 2 bases, leaving 2 bases not matched to a gene. This CDR3 comprises 13 residues. Germline assignment: CDR1 SQVTM and CDR2 ANQGSEA. The CDR3 region has the DNA TGCAGCGTCGACAGGGGAAACACCGGGGAGCTGTTTTTT. Translating gives CSVDRGNTGELFF.

This chain uses TRBV7-6 with TRBJ2-2, with D tentatively TRBD1 (5 bases). The CDR3 is 15 residues long. Trimming removed 1 base at V and 7 bases at J, with 13 bases between. Germline V gene data show CDR1 as SGHVS and CDR2 as FNYEAQ. CDR3 in DNA: TGTGCCAGCAGCTTAGTCAGGGCAAATATCGGGGAGCTGTTTTTT. Amino acid sequence: CASSLVRANIGELFF.

This clonotype occurred a few times. This sequence joins TRBV4-1 and TRBJ2-2, with D perhaps being TRBD1 or TRBD2 (5 bases each). V was cut by 4 bases and J by 4 bases, with 16 bases left in between. CDR3 length equals 16 residues. CDR1 and CDR2 (germline): MGHRA, YSYEKL. The DNA for the CDR3 is TGCGCCAGCAGCCCCCGGGACCGGTGGGTCACCGGGGAGCTGTTTTTT. It specifies CASSPRDRWVTGELFF.

Many counts were recorded for this clonotype. The chain carries TRBV25-1 and TRBJ1-1; D unclear. The germline CDR1 and CDR2 sequences are MGHDK and SYGVNS. The CDR3 loop spans 13 amino acids. V lost 3 bases to trimming and J lost 7 bases, with 12 bases between them. The CDR3: CASSDYPAGEAFF. The CDR3 DNA reads TGTGCCAGCAGTGATTATCCCGCAGGTGAAGCTTTCTTT.

The chain employs TRBV6-1 and TRBJ1-1; D remains ambiguous. Germline-derived CDR1 and CDR2 are MNHNS and SASEGT. This CDR3 comprises 13 residues. The ends were cut back, 8 bases at V and 3 bases at J, with 13 bases in the middle. CDR3 in amino acids: CASGLVVDTEAFF. The CDR3 DNA follows: TGTGCCAGCGGGCTGGTTGTGGACACTGAAGCTTTCTTT.

Only a few counts were recorded for this clonotype. The chain carries TRBV12-3 or TRBV12-4 and TRBJ2-3, with D hard to call. The CDR3 is made up of 13 amino acids. With 2 bases removed from V and 5 bases from J, the gap between germline ends came to 8 bases. The CDR3 sequence: CASSLWAVDTQYF. The CDR3 coding sequence is TGTGCCAGCAGTTTATGGGCGGTAGATACGCAGTATTTT.